This T cell receptor beta chain was obtained from a study of blood T cell repertoires in COVID-19 (TCRdb year 2020). Concerning the study at large: Collaborator samples came from the United States, Italy and Spain and covered acute and convalescent phases of COVID-19. Samples came from the ongoing ImmuneRACE study (first 160 participants) plus 1,254 subjects from 6 global collaborators. Deeply sampled blood TCRbeta repertoires from subjects exposed to, actively infected with, or recovered from COVID-19 were included in the dataset. Where HLA class I and class II types were available, the types were taken from metadata supplied by the sample provider, not from assay-based typing. The prospective study material was composed of cDNA or gDNA derived from T cells, B-cell-depleted T cells, or PBMCs. The repertoires were released in a freely available public database intended as a resource for research on the immune response to SARS-CoV-2. Sample metadata almost always included a de-identified subject ID, COVID-19 status, age in years and sex. On the study overall, not on this receptor specifically: The amount of clinical and demographic metadata varied by source and participant and was provided uncurated.

CDR1 and CDR2, per the germline V gene, are LGHNT and FRNRAP. The CDR3 has 15 amino acids, counting the end cysteine and phenylalanine. The retained sequence is limited to the CDR3, 45 bases, with the frame set at the first base. Deletion took 2 bases off V and 5 bases off J, with a span of 13 bases between the germline ends. Worth noting for this clone: No cognate antigen has been identified for it. Base qualities are missing; no much larger clone stands one base away.

Each collaborating institution followed its own protocols to collect whole blood in K2EDTA tubes. Collaborator samples were shipped for TCRbeta analysis as frozen whole blood, isolated PBMCs, or DNA extracted from either sample type. The immunoSEQ Assay, a bias-controlled multiplex PCR, was used to amplify TCRbeta CDR3 regions from genomic DNA. Per the authors' processing: The number of nucleated cells in each sample was estimated from the amplification of reference gene primers within the assay. Sequence reads were collapsed and filtered to measure the absolute abundance of every unique TCRbeta CDR3 rearrangement. Productive Simpson clonality was computed per sample as the square root of Simpson's diversity index over productive rearrangements. The table was pulled from immuneACCESS by TCRdb, which kept in-frame rearrangements only. Such tables lose some clones; where checked, under half of the loss comes from unresolved V genes, and the rest has no known cause. The V and J calls and clone size were taken over from that table, and D and trimming were inferred from the DNA. This sample has around 150,000 clones in its table, and more than 80% of those were observed once. The leading ten clones occupy approximately 3% of the sample.

The source material was peripheral blood. Here the chain combines TRBV12-5 and TRBJ2-1; no D gene call is confident. The sequence was obtained from a woman aged 55-69 years with active COVID-19. The sequence in DNA is TGTGCTAGTGGTTTGTCGCTTTACTACGACAATGAGCAGTTCTTC. Translated, it gives CASGLSLYYDNEQFF.